These 4 T cell receptor beta chains were all obtained from the same sample, sequenced in a study of T cell responses to AZD1222 COVID-19 vaccine. The protocol was immunoSEQ multiplex PCR, while the TCRdb copy is restricted to in-frame clones and leaves out a portion. The sample lists over 130,000 clones; roughly nine tenths were seen once. The specimen was peripheral blood, collected 28 days after the second AZD1222 dose. These receptors were taken from an adult who received the AZD1222 COVID-19 vaccine.

This chain uses TRBV3-1 (or the pseudogene TRBV3-2) with TRBJ2-6; 7 bases agree with TRBD2. J gave up 4 bases and V 1 base, and 7 bases lay outside the gene matches. Germline V gene data show CDR1 as LGHDT and CDR2 as YNNKEL (reference sequence). The CDR3 loop spans 17 amino acids. The CDR3 coding sequence is TGTGCCAGCAGCCAAGGGGGGAGGGCGAGAGGGGCCAACGTCCTGACTTTC. Amino acid sequence: CASSQGGRARGANVLTF.

The chain carries TRBV19 and TRBJ1-5; perhaps TRBD1 as D (6 bases). Trimming left V 4 bases short and J 4 bases short, with 14 bases between. Looked up from germline, CDR1 is LNHDA and CDR2 is SQIVND (reference sequence). The CDR3 covers 15 residues. The DNA of the CDR3 is TGTGCCAGTAGTACCTCCGGGGGCGGTAATCAGCCCCAGCATTTT. Its translation: CASSTSGGGNQPQHF.

The CDR3 bases are TGTGCCAGCAGCTTAGGCAGGAGAGAATCACCCCTCCACTTT. Translated: CASSLGRRESPLHF. The rearrangement uses TRBV7-3 and TRBJ1-6; D gene unclear. CDR3 size: 14 residues. Germline CDR1 reads SGHTA; CDR2 reads FQGTGA. Trimming left V 2 bases short and J 10 bases short, with 12 bases between.

The V gene is TRBV7-8, the J gene TRBJ2-7; D uncertain. The germline gives CDR1 SGHVS, CDR2 FQNEAQ. Between the trimmed V and J ends, which lost 1 base and 4 bases, there was a span of 11 bases. The CDR3 has 14 residues. The CDR3 sequence: CASSLVGRVYEQYV. The CDR3 DNA follows: TGTGCCAGCAGCTTAGTGGGCCGGGTGTACGAGCAGTACGTC.